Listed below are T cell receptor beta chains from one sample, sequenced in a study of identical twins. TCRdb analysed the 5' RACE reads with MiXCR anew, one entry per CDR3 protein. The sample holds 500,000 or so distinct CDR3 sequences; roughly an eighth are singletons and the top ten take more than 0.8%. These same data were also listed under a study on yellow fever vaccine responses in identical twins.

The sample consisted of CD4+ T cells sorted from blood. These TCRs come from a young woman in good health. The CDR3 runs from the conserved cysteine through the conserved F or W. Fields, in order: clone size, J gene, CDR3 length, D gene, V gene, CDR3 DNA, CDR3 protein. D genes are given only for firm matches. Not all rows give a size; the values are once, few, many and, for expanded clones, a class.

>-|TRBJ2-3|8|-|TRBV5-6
TGTGCCAGCAGCTGGCGGACCTTT
CASSWRTF
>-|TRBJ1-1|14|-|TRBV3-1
TGTGCCAGCAGCCAAGGGGACAAATACCCGGAAGCTTTCTTT
CASSQGDKYPEAFF
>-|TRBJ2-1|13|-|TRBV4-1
TGCGCCAGCAGCCCCTGGAACTTTATTGAGCAGTTCTTC
CASSPWNFIEQFF
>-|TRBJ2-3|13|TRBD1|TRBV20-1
TGCAGTGCTTGGACAGGGAGCACAGATACGCAGTATTTT
CSAWTGSTDTQYF
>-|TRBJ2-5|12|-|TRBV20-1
TGCAGTGGCTGGACAGTCAGAGAGACCCAGTACTTC
CSGWTVRETQYF
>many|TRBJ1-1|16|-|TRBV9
TGTGCCAGCAGCCTTGTCCCGGGACACATGAACACTGAAGCTTTCTTT
CASSLVPGHMNTEAFF
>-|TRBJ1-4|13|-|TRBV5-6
TGTGCCAGCAGCGTCCAACAGATCGCAAAACTGTTTTTT
CASSVQQIAKLFF
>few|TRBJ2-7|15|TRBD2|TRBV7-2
TGTGCCAGCAGCTATACTAGCGGACCTACCTACGAGCAGTACTTC
CASSYTSGPTYEQYF
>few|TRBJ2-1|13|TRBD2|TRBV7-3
TGTGCCAGCAGCTTAACACCTAGCGGGGAGCAGTTCTTC
CASSLTPSGEQFF
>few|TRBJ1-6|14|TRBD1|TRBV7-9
TGTGCCAGCGGACTTACAGGGGAGAGTTCACCCCTCCACTTT
CASGLTGESSPLHF
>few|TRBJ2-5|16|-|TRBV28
TGTGCCAGCAGTGGGTCGGGGAGAAGCCTAAAAGAGACCCAGTACTTC
CASSGSGRSLKETQYF
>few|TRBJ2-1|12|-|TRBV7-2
TGTGCCAGCAGCTTTACTAGCTCAGGTGGGTTCTTC
CASSFTSSGGFF
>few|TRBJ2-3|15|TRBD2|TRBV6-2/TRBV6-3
TGTGCCAGCAGTTGGGTAGCGGGAGCGCCAGATACGCAGTATTTT
CASSWVAGAPDTQYF
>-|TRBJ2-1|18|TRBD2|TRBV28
TGTGCCAGCAGGCTCGACCATTCCCCGCGGGAGGGGGGGAATGAGCAGTTCTTC
CASRLDHSPREGGNEQFF
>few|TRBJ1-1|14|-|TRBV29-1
TGCAGCGTTGAAATTGGTAGTGGAGGGACTGAAGCTTTCTTT
CSVEIGSGGTEAFF
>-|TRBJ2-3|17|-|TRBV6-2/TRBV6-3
TGTGCCAGCAGTTACTCGATGTCTGATAGGGTGACAGATACGCAGTATTTT
CASSYSMSDRVTDTQYF
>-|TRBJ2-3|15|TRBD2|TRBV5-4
TGTGCCAGCAGCCCGACTAGCGGGACCCCAGATACGCAGTATTTT
CASSPTSGTPDTQYF
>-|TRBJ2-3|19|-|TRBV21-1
TGTGCCAGCAGCAAAGTTACACTAGCGGTGAAGACTAGCACAGATACGCAGTATTTT
CASSKVTLAVKTSTDTQYF
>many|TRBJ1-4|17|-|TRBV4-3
TGCGCCAGCAGCCAAGAAACGGGGATTGCAACTAATGAAAAACTGTTTTTT
CASSQETGIATNEKLFF
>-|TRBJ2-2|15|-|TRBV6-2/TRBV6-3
TGTGCCAGCAGTTACGGGCAGGTCAACACCGGGGAGCTGTTTTTT
CASSYGQVNTGELFF
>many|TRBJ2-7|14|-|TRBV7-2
TGTGCCAGCAGCTTGGGGACTGGCAGATACGAGCAGTACTTC
CASSLGTGRYEQYF
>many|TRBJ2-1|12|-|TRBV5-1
TGCGCCAGCAGCCAGCAGCCGGGACAGCAGTTCTTC
CASSQQPGQQFF
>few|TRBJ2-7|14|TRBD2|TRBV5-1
TGCGCCAGCAGCCTCGGGAGGGACCACTTCGAGCAGTACTTC
CASSLGRDHFEQYF
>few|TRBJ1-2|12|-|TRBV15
TGTGCCACCAGCAGAGATGACAGTGGCTACACCTTC
CATSRDDSGYTF
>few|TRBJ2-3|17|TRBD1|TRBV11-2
TGTGCCAGCAGATCCCCGGGACAGGGGGCGCGGACAGATACGCAGTATTTT
CASRSPGQGARTDTQYF
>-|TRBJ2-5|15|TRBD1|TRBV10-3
TGTGCCATCAGTGCCCAAATATCGACAGGGGAGACCCAGTACTTC
CAISAQISTGETQYF
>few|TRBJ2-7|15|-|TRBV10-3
TGTGCCATCAGTTTTCAGACTGGGAATGGCTACGAGCAGTACTTC
CAISFQTGNGYEQYF
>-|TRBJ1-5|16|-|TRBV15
TGTGCCACCAGCAGAGTGAAGGGGCCGCTCAATCAGCCCCAGCATTTT
CATSRVKGPLNQPQHF
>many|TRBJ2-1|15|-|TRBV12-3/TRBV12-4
TGTGCCAGCAGTTTCCCCCACGTCGGGGGTAATGAGCAGTTCTTC
CASSFPHVGGNEQFF
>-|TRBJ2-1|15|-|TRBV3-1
TGTGCCAGCAGCCAAGGCTGGGACTCTCACAATGAGCAGTTCTTC
CASSQGWDSHNEQFF
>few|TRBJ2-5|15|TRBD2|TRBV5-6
TGTGCCAGCAGCTCCCCCCTAGCGGGGCAAGAGACCCAGTACTTC
CASSSPLAGQETQYF
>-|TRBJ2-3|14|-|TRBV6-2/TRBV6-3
TGTGCCAGCAGTTACGGCGGGGCGGGAGATACGCAGTATTTT
CASSYGGAGDTQYF
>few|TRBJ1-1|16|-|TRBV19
TGTGCCAGTAGTATAGATCGCGCAGTCGGGTTCACTGAAGCTTTCTTT
CASSIDRAVGFTEAFF
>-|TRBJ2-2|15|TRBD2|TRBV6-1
TGTGCCAGCAGGATGGGACAAAGCGGGAGTGGGGAGCTGTTTTTT
CASRMGQSGSGELFF
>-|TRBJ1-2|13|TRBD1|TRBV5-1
TGCGCCACCAGACAGGGAGTCCTTTATGGCTACACCTTC
CATRQGVLYGYTF
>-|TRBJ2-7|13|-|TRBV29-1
TGCAGCGTGTCAGGTAGCGGTACCTACGAGCAGTACTTC
CSVSGSGTYEQYF
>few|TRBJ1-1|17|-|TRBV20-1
TGCAGTGCTCGCAGTCGGAGGGGGACGGGGATGAACACTGAAGCTTTCTTT
CSARSRRGTGMNTEAFF
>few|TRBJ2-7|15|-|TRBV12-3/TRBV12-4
TGTGCCAGCAGAGTAGGCGGAAACCCACTAGCTGAGCAGTACTTC
CASRVGGNPLAEQYF
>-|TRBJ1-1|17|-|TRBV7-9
TGTGCCAGCAGCTTAGGGGAGATGGTTAGGATGAACACTGAAGCTTTCTTT
CASSLGEMVRMNTEAFF
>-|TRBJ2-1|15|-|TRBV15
TGTGCCACCAGCAGAGTGGGTCTTTCCTACAATGAGCAGTTCTTC
CATSRVGLSYNEQFF
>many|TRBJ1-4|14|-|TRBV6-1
TGTGCCAGCAGGACAGCTGTAGCTAATGAAAAACTGTTTTTT
CASRTAVANEKLFF
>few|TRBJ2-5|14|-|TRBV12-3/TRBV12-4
TGTGCCAGCAGTGGGTTTGGGCTCCAAGAGACCCAGTACTTC
CASSGFGLQETQYF
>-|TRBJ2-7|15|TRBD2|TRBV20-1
TGCAGTGCTACCCTAGCGGCCATAAGCTCCTACGAGCAGTACTTC
CSATLAAISSYEQYF
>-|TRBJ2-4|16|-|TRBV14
TGTGCCAGCAGCCAAGACTCCGTAGGAGCCAAAAACATTCAGTACTTC
CASSQDSVGAKNIQYF
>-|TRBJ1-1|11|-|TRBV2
TGTGCCAGCAGTGAAGACAGGGAAGCTTTCTTT
CASSEDREAFF
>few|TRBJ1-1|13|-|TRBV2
TGTGCCAGCAGAAAGGAGATTGGCACTGAAGCTTTCTTT
CASRKEIGTEAFF
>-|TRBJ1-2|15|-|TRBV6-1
TGTGCCAGCTTTTCGCCCTCCGGGTCCATCTATGGCTACACCTTC
CASFSPSGSIYGYTF
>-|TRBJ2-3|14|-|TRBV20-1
TGCAGTGCTAGAGCCAGCGGGAGCACAGATACGCAGTATTTT
CSARASGSTDTQYF
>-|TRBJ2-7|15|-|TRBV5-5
TGTGCCAGCAGCTCTACAGGGTATACGGCCTACGAGCAGTACTTC
CASSSTGYTAYEQYF
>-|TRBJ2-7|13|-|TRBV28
TGTGCCAGTTTCGGACAGATCCCCTACGAGCAGTACTTC
CASFGQIPYEQYF
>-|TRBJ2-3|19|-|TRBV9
TGTGCCAGCAGCCCCCGTCGGGTGGGTAGCAGCACTAGCACAGATACGCAGTATTTT
CASSPRRVGSSTSTDTQYF